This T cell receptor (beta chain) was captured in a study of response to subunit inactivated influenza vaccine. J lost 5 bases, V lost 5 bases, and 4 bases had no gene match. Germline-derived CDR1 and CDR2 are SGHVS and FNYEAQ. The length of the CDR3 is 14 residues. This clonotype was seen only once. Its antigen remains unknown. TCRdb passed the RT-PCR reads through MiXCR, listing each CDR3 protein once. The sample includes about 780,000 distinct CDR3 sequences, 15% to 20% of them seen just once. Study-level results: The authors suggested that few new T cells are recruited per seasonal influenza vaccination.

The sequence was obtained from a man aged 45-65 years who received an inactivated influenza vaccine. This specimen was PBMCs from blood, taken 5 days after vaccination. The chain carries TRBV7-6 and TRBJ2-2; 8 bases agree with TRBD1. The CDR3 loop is CASSGQGRTGELFF. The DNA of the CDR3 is TGTGCCAGCAGCGGACAGGGTCGGACCGGGGAGCTGTTTTTT.